The present TCR beta chain was sequenced within a study of control samples from healthy donors and cancer patients. CDR1 and CDR2 (germline): MDHEN, SYDVKM. V lost 2 bases to trimming and J lost 2 bases; unmatched junction nucleotides: 4. CDR3 size: 15 residues. Sequenced by immunoSEQ multiplex PCR; TCRdb stores in-frame clones only, minus some. The table includes 60,000 to 80,000 clones, roughly 84% detected once. The rearrangement uses TRBV28 and TRBJ1-1; 8 nucleotides align to TRBD1. The specimen was blood. The TCR was taken from a woman aged 45 to 65 in good health. CDR3 DNA: TGTGCCAGCAGTTTACCGACAGGGGTAAACACTGAAGCTTTCTTT. Encoded protein: CASSLPTGVNTEAFF.